This T cell receptor beta chain comes out of a study of T cell responses to AZD1222 COVID-19 vaccine. Study findings and constraints: A reported finding is that nearly half of spike-specific TCRs target unmutated variant regions. There were repertoire samples only from the period after the peak T cell response. Recipients of AZD1222 seropositive at baseline numbered only five or six.

On this clone itself: The antigen is not known.

Germline values: CDR1 SGHTA, CDR2 FQGTGA. Trimming pared 5 bases from V and 2 bases from J, leaving 7 bases between. There are 13 residues in the CDR3. TCRdb's copy holds only in-frame clones and misses some; the assay was immunoSEQ multiplex PCR. This sample has 100,000 or so clones, with 70% to 90% found just once. The specimen comprised peripheral blood, sampled on day 0 of AZD1222 vaccination. This TCR came from an adult in good health. The rearrangement joins TRBV7-3 to TRBJ1-3; the D is unclear. As DNA, the CDR3 is TGTGCCAGCAGCCCCATGCCTGGAAACACCATATATTTT. Encoded protein: CASSPMPGNTIYF.